The sample holds a few counts of the clone carrying this T cell receptor beta chain. The V gene end was trimmed by 11 bases and the J gene end by 2 bases; junction bases not matched to a gene: 19. The CDR3 runs to 17 residues. Germline CDR1 and CDR2: SGHVT and SQSDAQ. This sample was taken from a study of kidney transplant recipient with SARS-CoV-2 infection. Each CDR3 protein gets one entry after TCRdb re-called the reads with MiXCR. The sample carries about 250,000 distinct CDR3 sequences, 25% to 30% recorded once. The sequence was obtained from a male patient between 25 and 39 years old who had COVID-19 and was a kidney transplant recipient. Some T cells may be supplied by the graft donor. The chain recombines TRBV7-4 with TRBJ2-7; TRBD2 agrees at 9 bases. The starting material was a blood sample, obtained at baseline and on day 111 from a kidney transplant recipient. DNA of the CDR3: TGTGCCGGCACCTTTCTTCGGCGGGAGGGTGCGACCTACGAGCAGTACTTC. Its protein product is CAGTFLRREGATYEQYF.